This TCR beta chain was observed in a study of type 1 regulatory T cells. Across the study: An in vitro protocol generated T-allo10, a Tr1-enriched, alloantigen-specific CD4 T cell product.

Trimming left V 3 bases short and J 0 bases short, with 8 bases between. CDR3 size: 15 residues. Germline CDR1 and CDR2: MNHNS and SASEGT. This clonotype came up a few times. Its antigen is not known. TCRdb analysed the reads with MiXCR anew, one entry per CDR3 protein. The sample holds fewer than 5,500 distinct CDR3 sequences; roughly 24% are singletons and the top ten take about two fifths. Study-wide findings and caveats: Compared with non-Tr1 cells, Tr1 cells showed a narrower TCR repertoire.

This sequence originates from a human donor in good health. The sample was cultured type 1 regulatory T (Tr1) cells, either the whole culture or a sorted fraction (not recorded which). The chain couples TRBV6-1 to TRBJ1-4; D uncertain. CDR3 DNA: TGTGCCAGCAGTGAGACCGATACAACTAATGAAAAACTGTTTTTT. Encoded protein: CASSETDTTNEKLFF.